Listed below are T cell receptor beta chains from one sample, sequenced in a study of T cell responses to AZD1222 COVID-19 vaccine. Sequencing was performed with immunoSEQ multiplex PCR; in TCRdb, only in-frame clones are kept and a portion is missing. The table includes 120,000 to 150,000 clones, 70% to 90% detected once. This sample comprised peripheral blood, obtained on day 0 of AZD1222 vaccination. The receptors here all came from an adult in good health. Each CDR3 is given with its conserved first and last residue.

TRBJ1-4 TRBV6-5 CASSTQQGRGEKLFF
TRBJ2-1 TRBV9 CASSVEGAQYNEQFF
TRBJ1-2 TRBV19 CASSTDRLGYTF
TRBJ2-7 TRBV11-2 CASSTQPQGARSFYEQYF
TRBJ1-2 TRBV19 CAVNSGTAATGGYTF
TRBJ1-1 TRBV2 CGGHSILEAFF
TRBJ1-1 TRBV19 CASSPRGRAEAFF
TRBJ1-5 TRBV27 CASRSKGADNQPQHF
TRBJ2-2 TRBV7-3 CASSLISGTGELFF
TRBJ2-1 TRBV30 CAWSRGTGKVYNEQFF
TRBJ1-2 TRBV15 CATSRDQGHQANYGYTF
TRBJ1-6 TRBV27 CASSSRTTHYNSPLHF
TRBJ2-1 TRBV19 CASSMTSPQKGEQFF
TRBJ2-7 TRBV6-5 CASRGQASYEQYF
TRBJ1-1 TRBV7-2 CASGNRGSTEAFF
TRBJ1-5 TRBV19 CASRTQGTPSNQPQHF
TRBJ2-7 TRBV5-1 CASSSTGSSYEQYF
TRBJ2-5 TRBV9 CASSVDLGGDEAQYF
TRBJ2-2 TRBV6-4 CASSANPSTGELFF
TRBJ2-3 TRBV9 CASSVVGTGYTDTQYF
TRBJ2-7 TRBV15 CATSRAQTGDGREQYF
TRBJ1-1 TRBV5-1 CASSLQTGLNTEAFF
TRBJ1-2 TRBV6-5 CASRGGYGYTF
TRBJ2-3 TRBV29-1 CSVRKASDTQYF
TRBJ2-7 TRBV19 CASSRQGNTYEQYF
TRBJ2-7 TRBV14 CASSHSAGTQTYEQYF
TRBJ2-7 TRBV19 CASSMGLGGGQYF
TRBJ1-1 TRBV16 CASSQGDARFF
TRBJ1-3 TRBV7-9 CASSLGGRAALLSGNTIYF
TRBJ1-6 TRBV9 CASSVRENSYNSPLHF
TRBJ2-2 TRBV24-1 CATSDSPSFGTGSSGELFF
TRBJ2-1 TRBV25-1 CASSALAGGKGSNEQFF
TRBJ2-6 TRBV3-1/TRBV3-2 CASSRTGLNSGANVLTF
TRBJ1-2 TRBV28 CASSIYSGLRDGYTF
TRBJ2-1 TRBV28 CASSSWTSGTLLDEQFF
TRBJ1-2 TRBV3-1/TRBV3-2 CASSQRTGYGYTF